This T cell receptor beta chain was captured in a study of cytomegalovirus exposure and HLA in healthy donors. The wider study: When 350 to 400 donors were genotyped, approximately 81% of them were found to fall in the Caucasian-associated ancestry cluster.

The sample holds a few counts of this clone. It was healthy bone marrow donors who served as donors. This PCR relied on a set of 60 Vbeta primers and 13 Jbeta primers. Authors' processing steps: Per a later analysis, the number of unique TCR beta chains was around 79 million, of which 8.5 million to 11 million were shared. Clones were read by immunoSEQ multiplex PCR, and TCRdb kept only the in-frame ones, dropping some. That table furnishes V, J and clone size, whereas the DNA furnished D and trimming. This sample has about 160,000 clones, with about three quarters found just once. CDR3 length equals 14 residues. Per the germline V gene, CDR1 is SGHRS and CDR2 is YFSETQ. V shed 10 bases, J shed 8 bases, and the junction held 15 bases outside the gene matches.

The chain has TRBV5-1 and TRBJ2-1; 7 bases align to TRBD2. Material: PBMCs. The clonotype comes from a woman in her thirties or forties in good health and CMV-seronegative. The CDR3 DNA is TGCGCCGGAAGTAGCGGGTTGGATCCGGATGAGCAGTTCTTC. This codes for CAGSSGLDPDEQFF.